Here is one T cell receptor beta chain with its context. Its matching antigen is unknown. CD8+CD57+ cell expansion, shown by flow cytometry, had occurred in the patients selected for sequencing. Each patient had severe acquired aplastic anemia. These data come from a study of CD8+CD57+ T cells in acquired aplastic anemia. The study profiled TCR beta VDJ and CDR3 using genomic DNA as template. TCRdb re-called the reads through MiXCR, storing one row per CDR3 protein. The table lists under 200,000 distinct CDR3 sequences, 40% to 55% of them singletons, with around 9.7% in the top ten. Study outcomes and limitations: CD8+ Simpson's diversity did not differ significantly between patients and controls.

Specimen: sorted CD4+, CD8+, or CD8+CD57+ T cells (not recorded which) from PBMCs. The receptor was derived from a human donor with aplastic anemia.

Here the CDR3 reads CASKTSGGSTDTQYF. The CDR3 DNA reads TGTGCCAGTAAGACTAGCGGGGGTAGCACAGATACGCAGTATTTT. The rearrangement uses TRBV19 and TRBJ2-3, with TRBD2 identical over 12 bases. CDR1 and CDR2 (germline): LNHDA, SQIVND (reference sequence). The CDR3 is 15 residues long. Trimming at V came to 7 bases and at J to 0 bases, leaving 2 bases not matched to a gene.